Following are 24 T cell receptor beta chains from one sample sequenced in a study of shared clonotypes between healthy human individuals. Generated by immunoSEQ multiplex PCR, the TCRdb table keeps only in-frame clones and is missing some. Seen here are 450,000 to 600,000 clones, roughly 78% observed once, and the top ten hold under 15%. Sequenced sample: PBMCs. The origin of the receptors is a woman in her thirties or forties in good health. Some clones in this sample may be carry-over from other donors' samples.

This clone was counted between two and nine times. The chain combines TRBV19 with TRBJ2-7; TRBD1 or TRBD2 may be the D gene (6 bases each). The CDR3 is 14 residues long. Germline V gene lookup returns CDR1 LNHDA and CDR2 SQIVND (reference sequence). V lost 4 bases to trimming and J lost 4 bases, with 14 bases between them. CDR3 amino acids: CASSKTWGAYEQYF. The CDR3 DNA reads as TGTGCCAGTAGTAAGACTTGGGGGGCTTACGAGCAGTACTTC.

The chain recombines TRBV7-9 with TRBJ2-5, with a weak D call TRBD2 (6 bases). V shed 3 bases and J shed 3 bases, with 8 bases lying between them. The CDR3 runs 13 residues. Per germline, CDR1 SEHNR and CDR2 FQNEAQ (reference sequence). The CDR3 loop is CASSLEGEETQYF. In DNA form, the CDR3 reads TGTGCCAGCAGCTTGGAGGGAGAAGAGACCCAGTACTTC.

The chain couples TRBV27 to TRBJ2-3, with 7 positions matching TRBD2. Per germline, CDR1 MNHEY and CDR2 SMNVEV (reference sequence). V lost 5 bases, J lost 2 bases, and 4 bases stayed unmatched. CDR3 length equals 14 residues. The CDR3 spells CASSPRDYTDTQYF. CDR3 nucleotide sequence: TGTGCCAGCAGTCCACGGGACTACACAGATACGCAGTATTTT.

This clone was counted only a few times. CDR3 sequence (DNA): TGCGCCAGCAGCCAAGTTCTTCTGGATACGCAGTATTTT. This sequence encodes CASSQVLLDTQYF. The chain employs TRBV4-3 and TRBJ2-3; no definite D call. Deletions cut 1 base from V and 6 bases from J, with 8 bases between. The CDR3 contains 13 residues. Germline-derived CDR1 and CDR2 are LGHNA and YSLEER.

The chain uses TRBV6-1 and TRBJ1-5, with 8 bases aligning to TRBD1. Germline V gene data show CDR1 as MNHNS and CDR2 as SASEGT. CDR3 length: 15 residues. Trimming at V came to 8 bases and at J to 6 bases, leaving 12 bases not matched to a gene. CDR3: CASGTAGGVSQPQHF. In DNA, the CDR3 is TGTGCCAGCGGCACTGCAGGGGGCGTTAGTCAGCCCCAGCATTTT.

The chain employs TRBV19 and TRBJ2-4; TRBD2 matches at 9 bases. The CDR3 has 19 residues. CDR1 is LNHDA and CDR2 is SQIVND in the germline V gene (reference sequence). The trim removed 4 bases at V and 0 bases at J, leaving 13 bases unmatched. CDR3 in DNA: TGTGCCAGTAGTACCCCCCGCGGGAGGGCGGGTGAAGCCAAAAACATTCAGTACTTC. Protein product: CASSTPRGRAGEAKNIQYF.

The chain carries TRBV27 and TRBJ2-7; 7 bases are a match to TRBD1. This CDR3 has 14 residues. The junction had 7 bases not matched to a gene; V was cut back by 5 bases and J by 3 bases. Germline V gene lookup returns CDR1 MNHEY and CDR2 SMNVEV (reference sequence). The CDR3 DNA is TGTGCCAGCAGTACCCGACAGGGTAACTACGAGCAGTACTTC. Its protein product is CASSTRQGNYEQYF.

As regards this clone: This sequence may be a read error, since a much larger clone differs from it by one base. This rearrangement joins TRBV11-3 to TRBJ2-3; D is unclear. Per germline, CDR1 SGHNT and CDR2 YENEEA. The CDR3 covers 13 residues. With 1 base removed from V and 2 bases from J, the gap between germline ends came to 4 bases. In DNA, the CDR3 is TGTGCCAGCAGCTTAGGGATCACAGATACGCAGTATTTT. It yields the protein CASSLGITDTQYF.

The genes are TRBV28 and TRBJ1-5; D unclear. The CDR3 spans 16 residues. V lost 3 bases to trimming and J lost 4 bases, with 16 bases between them. In germline, CDR1 is MDHEN, CDR2 SYDVKM. This chain's CDR3 is CASSFEGFRLNQPQHF. CDR3 nucleotides: TGTGCCAGCAGTTTCGAGGGATTCCGGCTTAATCAGCCCCAGCATTTT.

This clone was seen only once. This rearrangement joins TRBV7-8 to TRBJ2-5, with 9 positions matching TRBD2. J gave up 5 bases and V 0 bases, and 16 bases lay outside the gene matches. Germline V gene data show CDR1 as SGHVS and CDR2 as FQNEAQ. CDR3 size: 19 residues. Here the CDR3 DNA reads TGTGCCAGCAGCTTAGCGCTCCGCGGGAGGGCCCTGGGGAAGGAGACCCAGTACTTC. Translating gives CASSLALRGRALGKETQYF.

The chain combines TRBV19 with TRBJ2-3; 9 bases are shared with TRBD2. In germline, CDR1 is LNHDA, CDR2 SQIVND (reference sequence). The CDR3 sequence is 16 residues long. Trimming removed 6 bases from V and 2 bases from J; junction bases left unmatched: 9. DNA for the CDR3: TGTGCCAGTAGCGCCTTAGCGGGAGCACCCACAGATACGCAGTATTTT. The encoded protein is CASSALAGAPTDTQYF.

The rearrangement uses TRBV28 and TRBJ2-1, with unresolved D. With 4 bases removed from V and 0 bases from J, the gap between germline ends came to 7 bases. Germline assignment: CDR1 MDHEN and CDR2 SYDVKM. The CDR3 length is 14 residues. The CDR3 nucleotides are TGTGCCAGCAGTTCTAGGGTCTCCTACAATGAGCAGTTCTTC. Translation: CASSSRVSYNEQFF.

The V and J genes are TRBV5-1 and TRBJ1-2, with D possibly TRBD1 on 5 matching bases. The CDR3 loop spans 13 amino acids. CDR1 is SGHRS and CDR2 is YFSETQ in the germline V gene. V was cut by 2 bases and J by 8 bases, with 13 bases left in between. The CDR3 sequence: CASSFSGAGGYTF. The CDR3 DNA sequence: TGCGCCAGCAGCTTCTCCGGGGCGGGAGGCTACACCTTC.

V is TRBV4-2 and J is TRBJ2-1; D ambiguous. V shed 1 base and J shed 11 bases, with 15 bases lying between them. The CDR3 contains 14 residues. Germline CDR1 LGHNA, CDR2 YNFKEQ. CDR3 loop: CASSQAGPMAQQFF. The DNA of the CDR3 is TGTGCCAGCAGCCAAGCAGGCCCCATGGCCCAGCAGTTCTTC.

This rearrangement joins TRBV10-1 to TRBJ2-5; the match to TRBD2 covers 10 bases. V shed 2 bases and J 1 base; nucleotides not matched to a gene: 4. Looked up from germline, CDR1 is WNHNN and CDR2 is SYGVQD (reference sequence). The CDR3 sequence is 16 residues long. The CDR3 here is CASSEQRTSGQETQYF. The CDR3 bases are TGCGCCAGCAGTGAGCAACGGACTAGCGGCCAAGAGACCCAGTACTTC.

This chain joins TRBV5-1 and TRBJ2-1, with D hard to call. With 2 bases removed from V and 7 bases from J, the gap between germline ends came to 13 bases. The CDR3 covers 14 residues. CDR1 is SGHRS and CDR2 is YFSETQ in the germline V gene. CDR3 in amino acids: CASSFGWAQNEQFF. Here the CDR3 DNA reads TGCGCCAGCAGCTTTGGTTGGGCGCAAAATGAGCAGTTCTTC.

The V and J genes are TRBV7-6 and TRBJ2-7, with D tentatively TRBD2 (6 bases). The CDR3 loop spans 17 amino acids. Germline CDR1 is SGHVS and CDR2 is FNYEAQ. The V gene lost 5 bases and the J gene lost 2 bases, with 22 bases spanning the gap. The CDR3 protein is CASSNGGSAWGTYEQYF. In DNA form, the CDR3 reads TGTGCCAGCAGCAATGGGGGGTCAGCCTGGGGGACCTACGAGCAGTACTTC.

The chain combines TRBV19 with TRBJ1-1; possibly TRBD1 for D (5 bases). V lost 7 bases and J 2 bases, leaving 17 bases between the germline ends. The CDR3 sequence is 15 residues long. Germline V lookup: CDR1 LNHDA, CDR2 SQIVND (reference sequence). The CDR3 DNA reads TGTGCCAGTACCGACAGCCCGGGCAGCAACACTGAAGCTTTCTTT. Its translation is CASTDSPGSNTEAFF. Full variable domain (remainder filled in from reference TRBV19 and TRBJ1-1): DGGITQSPKYLFRKEGQNVTLSCEQNLNHDAMYWYRQDPGQGLRLIYYSQIVNDFQKGDIAEGYSVSREKKESFPLTVTSAQKNPTAFYLCASTDSPGSNTEAFFGQGTRLTVV.

This clone was seen more than once but under ten times. The genes are TRBV30 and TRBJ1-1; 7 positions match TRBD1. In germline, CDR1 is GTSNPN, CDR2 SVGIG (reference sequence). This CDR3 comprises 13 residues. J lost 6 bases, V lost 2 bases, and 6 bases had no gene match. The CDR3 sequence: CAWSPDREAEAFF. CDR3 DNA: TGTGCCTGGAGTCCTGACAGGGAGGCTGAAGCTTTCTTT. The full variable domain, its missing parts supplied by reference TRBV30 and TRBJ1-1, is SQTIHQWPATLVQPVGSPLSLECTVEGTSNPNLYWYRQAAGRGLQLLFYSVGIGQISSEVPQNLSASRPQDRQFILSSKKLLLSDSGFYLCAWSPDREAEAFFGQGTRLTVV.

V gene TRBV29-1 combines with J gene TRBJ1-2, with unresolved D. The germline V gene has CDR1 SQVTM and CDR2 ANQGSEA. V was cut by 6 bases and J by 3 bases, with 8 bases left in between. The CDR3 is 11 residues long. CDR3 protein: CSVVDDYGYTF. The CDR3 nucleotides are TGCAGCGTGGTTGATGACTATGGCTACACCTTC.

With respect to this clone: Different DNA sequences within this sample yield the same CDR3. The rearrangement uses TRBV2 and TRBJ1-1; D call uncertain. The CDR3 length is 13 residues. In germline, CDR1 is SNHLY, CDR2 FYNNEI. The V end lost 4 bases, the J end lost 1 base, and 7 bases lay between the germline ends. CDR3 protein: CASSGTANTEAFF. CDR3 sequence (DNA): TGTGCCAGCAGTGGGACGGCGAACACTGAAGCTTTCTTT.

V gene TRBV7-2 combines with J gene TRBJ2-1; D is tentatively TRBD1 or TRBD2 (6 bases each). Between the trimmed V and J ends, which lost 2 bases and 5 bases, there was a span of 13 bases. The CDR3 has 15 amino acids. Germline V gene sequence: CDR1 SGHTA, CDR2 FQGNSA. CDR3 sequence reads: CASSLWGRGDNEQFF. CDR3 nucleotide sequence: TGTGCCAGCAGCTTATGGGGGCGCGGGGACAATGAGCAGTTCTTC.

The rearrangement links TRBV7-8 to TRBJ2-7, with 7 bases matching TRBD2. J gave up 2 bases and V 5 bases, and 3 bases lay outside the gene matches. Germline CDR1 and CDR2: SGHVS and FQNEAQ. The CDR3 is 13 amino acids. CDR3 sequence: CASSRGLTYEQYF. The CDR3 DNA reads as TGTGCCAGCAGCCGGGGACTAACCTACGAGCAGTACTTC.

This rearrangement joins TRBV10-2 to TRBJ1-2; possible D gene TRBD1, 6 bases. The CDR3 spans 15 residues. Germline CDR1 reads WSHSY; CDR2 reads SAAADI. V lost 2 bases to trimming and J lost 5 bases, with 15 bases between them. CDR3 residues: CASSEEGEPTYGYTF. Here the CDR3 DNA reads TGCGCCAGCAGTGAGGAGGGGGAACCTACATATGGCTACACCTTC.